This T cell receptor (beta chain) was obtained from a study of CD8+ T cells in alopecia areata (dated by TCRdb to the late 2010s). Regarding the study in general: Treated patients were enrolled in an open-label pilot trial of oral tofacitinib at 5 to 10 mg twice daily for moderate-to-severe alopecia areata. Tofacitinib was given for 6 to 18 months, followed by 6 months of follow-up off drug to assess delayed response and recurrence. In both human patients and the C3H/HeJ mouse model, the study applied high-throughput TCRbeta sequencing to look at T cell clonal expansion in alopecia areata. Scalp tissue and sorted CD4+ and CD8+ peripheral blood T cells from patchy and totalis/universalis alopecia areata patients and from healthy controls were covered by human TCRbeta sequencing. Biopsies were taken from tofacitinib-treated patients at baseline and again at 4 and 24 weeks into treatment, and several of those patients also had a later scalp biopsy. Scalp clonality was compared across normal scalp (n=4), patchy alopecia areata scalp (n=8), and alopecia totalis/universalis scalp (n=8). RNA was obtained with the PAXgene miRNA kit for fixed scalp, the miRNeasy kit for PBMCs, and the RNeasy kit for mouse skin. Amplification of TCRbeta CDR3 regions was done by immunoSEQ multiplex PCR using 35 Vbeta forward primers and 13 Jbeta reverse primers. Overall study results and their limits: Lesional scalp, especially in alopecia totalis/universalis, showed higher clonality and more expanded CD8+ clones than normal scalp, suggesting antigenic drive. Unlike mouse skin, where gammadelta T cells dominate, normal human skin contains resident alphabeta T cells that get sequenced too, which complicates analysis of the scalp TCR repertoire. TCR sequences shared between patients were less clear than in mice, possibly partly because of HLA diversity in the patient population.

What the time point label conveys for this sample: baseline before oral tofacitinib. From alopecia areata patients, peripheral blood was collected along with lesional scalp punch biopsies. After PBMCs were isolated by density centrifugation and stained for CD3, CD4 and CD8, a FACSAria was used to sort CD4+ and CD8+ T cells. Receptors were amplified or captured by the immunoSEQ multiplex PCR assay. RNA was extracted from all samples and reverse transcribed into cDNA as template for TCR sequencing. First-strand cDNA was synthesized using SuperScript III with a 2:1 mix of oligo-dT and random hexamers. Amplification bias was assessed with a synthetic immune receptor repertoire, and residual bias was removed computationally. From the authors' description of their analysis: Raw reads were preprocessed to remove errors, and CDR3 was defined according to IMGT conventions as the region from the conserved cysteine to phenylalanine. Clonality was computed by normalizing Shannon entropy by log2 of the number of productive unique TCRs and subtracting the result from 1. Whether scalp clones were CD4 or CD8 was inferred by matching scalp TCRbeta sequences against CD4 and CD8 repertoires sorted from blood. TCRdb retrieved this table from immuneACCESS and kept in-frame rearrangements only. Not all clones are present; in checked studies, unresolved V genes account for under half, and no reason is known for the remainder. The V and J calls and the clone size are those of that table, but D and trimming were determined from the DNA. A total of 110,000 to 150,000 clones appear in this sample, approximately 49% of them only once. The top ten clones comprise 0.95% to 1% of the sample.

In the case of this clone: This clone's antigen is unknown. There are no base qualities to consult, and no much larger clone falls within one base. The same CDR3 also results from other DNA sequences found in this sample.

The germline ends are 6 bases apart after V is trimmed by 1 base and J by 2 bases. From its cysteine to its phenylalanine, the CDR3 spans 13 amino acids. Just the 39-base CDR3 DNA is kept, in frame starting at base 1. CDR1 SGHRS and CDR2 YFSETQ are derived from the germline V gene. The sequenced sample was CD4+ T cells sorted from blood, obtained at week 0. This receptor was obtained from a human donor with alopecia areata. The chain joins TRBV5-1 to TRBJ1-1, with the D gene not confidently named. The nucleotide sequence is TGCGCCAGCAGCTTGACGGTAAACACTGAAGCTTTCTTT. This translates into CASSLTVNTEAFF.